This T cell receptor (beta chain) originates from a study of graft-versus-host responses after intestinal transplantation. Germline values: CDR1 MDHEN, CDR2 SYDVKM. V was clipped by 5 bases and J by 6 bases; unmatched bases: 9. The CDR3 length is 15 residues. The assay was immunoSEQ multiplex PCR, and TCRdb's table has in-frame clones only and misses some. The sample includes tens of thousands of clones, over 90% of them seen just once. Concerning this clone: The antigen is unknown.

This receptor was obtained from a human donor who was the organ donor for an intestinal transplant. Material: unstimulated CD4+ T cells sorted from spleen or lymph node cells, obtained before transplant. The genes are TRBV28 and TRBJ1-4, with TRBD1 matching over 7 bases. The CDR3 here is CASSAGDRADEKLFF. For the CDR3, the DNA is TGTGCCAGCAGTGCGGGTGACAGGGCGGATGAAAAACTGTTTTTT.